Listed below are T cell receptor beta chains from one sample, sequenced in a study of CD8 T cells in ankylosing spondylitis. Using its own MiXCR run on the 5' RACE reads, TCRdb lists one record per CDR3 protein. The sample lists over 600,000 distinct CDR3 sequences, 15% to 20% occurring once. Source material: blood, either unsorted or a sorted T cell fraction (not recorded which). These receptor sequences come from a male donor with ankylosing spondylitis. Both conserved end residues are part of each CDR3. The D gene is left open where the match is weak. Where a row states a size, it is once, few, many or the class of an expanded clone; other rows omit it.

abundance: few
d_gene: TRBD2
j_gene: TRBJ2-2
v_gene: TRBV29-1
CDR3aa: CSVEAAGGFTGELFF
CDR3nt: TGCAGCGTTGAAGCAGCGGGAGGGTTCACCGGGGAGCTGTTTTTT

abundance: -
d_gene: -
j_gene: TRBJ2-2
v_gene: TRBV20-1
CDR3aa: CSARLARGDAGELFF
CDR3nt: TGCAGTGCTAGGCTAGCGCGCGGCGACGCCGGGGAGCTGTTTTTT

abundance: few
d_gene: -
j_gene: TRBJ1-2
v_gene: TRBV19
CDR3aa: CASSIHPPGSYGYTF
CDR3nt: TGTGCCAGTAGTATACACCCCCCTGGGAGCTATGGCTACACCTTC

abundance: -
d_gene: TRBD1
j_gene: TRBJ1-1
v_gene: TRBV11-3
CDR3aa: CASSRRGQGAVVTEAFF
CDR3nt: TGTGCCAGCAGCCGGAGGGGACAGGGGGCGGTCGTCACTGAAGCTTTCTTT

abundance: few
d_gene: TRBD1
j_gene: TRBJ2-7
v_gene: TRBV12-3/TRBV12-4
CDR3aa: CASSLWDRPHEQYF
CDR3nt: TGTGCCAGCAGTTTATGGGACAGGCCCCACGAGCAGTACTTC

abundance: -
d_gene: TRBD1
j_gene: TRBJ1-2
v_gene: TRBV12-3/TRBV12-4
CDR3aa: CASSLGGQGASYTF
CDR3nt: TGTGCCAGCAGTTTAGGGGGACAGGGGGCGAGCTACACCTTC

abundance: -
d_gene: TRBD2
j_gene: TRBJ2-3
v_gene: TRBV5-1
CDR3aa: CASSSTSASTDTQYF
CDR3nt: TGCGCCAGCAGCTCCACTAGCGCCAGCACAGATACGCAGTATTTT

abundance: few
d_gene: -
j_gene: TRBJ2-2
v_gene: TRBV5-6
CDR3aa: CASSLYLGGNTGELFF
CDR3nt: TGTGCCAGCAGCTTGTACCTGGGGGGGAACACCGGGGAGCTGTTTTTT

abundance: -
d_gene: TRBD1
j_gene: TRBJ2-5
v_gene: TRBV10-3
CDR3aa: CAISATGAGETQYF
CDR3nt: TGTGCCATCAGTGCTACAGGGGCTGGGGAGACCCAGTACTTC

abundance: few
d_gene: -
j_gene: TRBJ1-2
v_gene: TRBV6-6
CDR3aa: CASRGGGDYGYTF
CDR3nt: TGTGCCAGCAGGGGGGGGGGCGACTATGGCTACACCTTC

abundance: many
d_gene: -
j_gene: TRBJ2-7
v_gene: TRBV20-1
CDR3aa: CSARVAGAREQYF
CDR3nt: TGCAGTGCTAGGGTCGCTGGGGCTAGGGAGCAGTACTTC

abundance: few
d_gene: TRBD1
j_gene: TRBJ2-7
v_gene: TRBV5-8
CDR3aa: CASSLSGQGVVYEQYF
CDR3nt: TGTGCCAGCAGCTTGTCCGGACAGGGGGTTGTTTACGAGCAGTACTTC

abundance: -
d_gene: -
j_gene: TRBJ1-4
v_gene: TRBV10-3
CDR3aa: CAISGSTETEKLFF
CDR3nt: TGTGCCATCAGCGGGAGCACAGAGACTGAAAAACTGTTTTTT

abundance: -
d_gene: -
j_gene: TRBJ2-7
v_gene: TRBV19
CDR3aa: CASSMQGGGEQYF
CDR3nt: TGTGCCAGTAGTATGCAGGGAGGGGGCGAGCAGTACTTC

abundance: -
d_gene: TRBD1
j_gene: TRBJ1-1
v_gene: TRBV24-1
CDR3aa: CAARDRENTEAFF
CDR3nt: TGTGCCGCGAGGGACAGGGAGAACACTGAAGCTTTCTTT

abundance: many
d_gene: TRBD1
j_gene: TRBJ2-1
v_gene: TRBV29-1
CDR3aa: CSVTPGQAYNEQFF
CDR3nt: TGCAGCGTAACTCCGGGACAGGCTTACAATGAGCAGTTCTTC

abundance: -
d_gene: TRBD1
j_gene: TRBJ2-7
v_gene: TRBV6-5
CDR3aa: CASSSSGGRYEQYF
CDR3nt: TGTGCCAGCAGTTCATCAGGGGGCAGGTACGAGCAGTACTTC

abundance: -
d_gene: -
j_gene: TRBJ2-1
v_gene: TRBV6-2/TRBV6-3
CDR3aa: CASSYFTGNSGEQFF
CDR3nt: TGTGCCAGCAGTTACTTCACAGGGAATAGTGGTGAGCAGTTCTTC

abundance: -
d_gene: -
j_gene: TRBJ1-2
v_gene: TRBV14
CDR3aa: CATPSGANYGYTF
CDR3nt: TGTGCCACCCCCTCAGGGGCTAACTATGGCTACACCTTC

abundance: -
d_gene: -
j_gene: TRBJ1-3
v_gene: TRBV7-9
CDR3aa: CASSPVGSGNTIYF
CDR3nt: TGTGCCAGCAGCCCAGTAGGCTCTGGAAACACCATATATTTT

abundance: -
d_gene: TRBD1
j_gene: TRBJ2-2
v_gene: TRBV6-1
CDR3aa: CASRGRGRGYTGELFF
CDR3nt: TGTGCCAGCAGGGGCAGGGGGCGCGGCTACACCGGGGAGCTGTTTTTT

abundance: few
d_gene: -
j_gene: TRBJ2-1
v_gene: TRBV6-4
CDR3aa: CASSDSMGCGGKGGNEQFF
CDR3nt: TGTGCCAGCAGTGACTCGATGGGCTGCGGCGGGAAGGGGGGGAATGAGCAGTTCTTC

abundance: few
d_gene: TRBD1
j_gene: TRBJ2-1
v_gene: TRBV12-5
CDR3aa: CASGPGTGGRNEQFF
CDR3nt: TGTGCTAGTGGACCTGGGACAGGGGGCCGCAATGAGCAGTTCTTC

abundance: few
d_gene: TRBD2
j_gene: TRBJ2-1
v_gene: TRBV7-2
CDR3aa: CASSLRSGRSDEQFF
CDR3nt: TGTGCCAGCAGCTTAAGGAGCGGGAGATCGGATGAGCAGTTCTTC

abundance: few
d_gene: TRBD2
j_gene: TRBJ2-6
v_gene: TRBV12-3/TRBV12-4
CDR3aa: CASRPGGSGANVLTF
CDR3nt: TGTGCCAGCAGGCCGGGGGGGTCCGGGGCCAACGTCCTGACTTTC

abundance: -
d_gene: -
j_gene: TRBJ1-2
v_gene: TRBV20-1
CDR3aa: CSAGKAGSNYGYTF
CDR3nt: TGCAGTGCTGGGAAGGCAGGCTCTAACTATGGCTACACCTTC

abundance: few
d_gene: TRBD1
j_gene: TRBJ1-1
v_gene: TRBV12-3/TRBV12-4
CDR3aa: CASTRTGAEAFF
CDR3nt: TGTGCCAGCACCAGGACAGGGGCTGAAGCTTTCTTT

abundance: -
d_gene: -
j_gene: TRBJ1-1
v_gene: TRBV12-3/TRBV12-4
CDR3aa: CASSSRALGTEAFF
CDR3nt: TGTGCCAGCAGCTCACGCGCCCTGGGTACTGAAGCTTTCTTT

abundance: -
d_gene: -
j_gene: TRBJ2-1
v_gene: TRBV7-2
CDR3aa: CASSKTRNEQFF
CDR3nt: TGTGCCAGCAGCAAAACTAGGAACGAGCAGTTCTTC

abundance: few
d_gene: -
j_gene: TRBJ2-4
v_gene: TRBV20-1
CDR3aa: CSASWVVGDIQYF
CDR3nt: TGCAGTGCCAGTTGGGTAGTCGGGGACATTCAGTACTTC

abundance: once
d_gene: -
j_gene: TRBJ1-2
v_gene: TRBV3-1
CDR3aa: CASSQEGLTNYGYTF
CDR3nt: TGTGCCAGCAGCCAAGAGGGCCTTACTAACTATGGCTACACCTTC

abundance: -
d_gene: TRBD2
j_gene: TRBJ2-7
v_gene: TRBV2
CDR3aa: CASSALAGYEQYF
CDR3nt: TGTGCCAGCAGTGCACTAGCGGGGTACGAGCAGTACTTC

abundance: few
d_gene: TRBD1
j_gene: TRBJ1-4
v_gene: TRBV7-9
CDR3aa: CASSFWTGGGEKLFF
CDR3nt: TGTGCCAGCAGCTTCTGGACAGGGGGAGGCGAAAAACTGTTTTTT

abundance: -
d_gene: -
j_gene: TRBJ2-1
v_gene: TRBV29-1
CDR3aa: CSVVGKNEQFF
CDR3nt: TGCAGCGTTGTGGGAAAGAATGAGCAGTTCTTC

abundance: few
d_gene: -
j_gene: TRBJ1-1
v_gene: TRBV6-1
CDR3aa: CASSETEAFF
CDR3nt: TGTGCCAGCAGTGAGACTGAAGCTTTCTTT

abundance: -
d_gene: TRBD2
j_gene: TRBJ2-7
v_gene: TRBV4-2
CDR3aa: CASRSITGGHEQYF
CDR3nt: TGTGCCAGCAGATCGATTACGGGAGGGCACGAGCAGTACTTC

abundance: -
d_gene: TRBD2
j_gene: TRBJ2-1
v_gene: TRBV5-1
CDR3aa: CASSLRLAGDREQFF
CDR3nt: TGCGCCAGCAGCTTGAGGCTAGCGGGAGATCGTGAGCAGTTCTTC

abundance: -
d_gene: TRBD2
j_gene: TRBJ2-5
v_gene: TRBV7-9
CDR3aa: CASSATTSRPEKTQYF
CDR3nt: TGTGCCAGCAGCGCTACGACTAGCCGGCCGGAGAAGACCCAGTACTTC

abundance: few
d_gene: -
j_gene: TRBJ1-5
v_gene: TRBV5-1
CDR3aa: CASSSDPGGASNQPQHF
CDR3nt: TGCGCCAGCAGCTCCGATCCGGGTGGGGCATCCAATCAGCCCCAGCATTTT

abundance: few
d_gene: TRBD2
j_gene: TRBJ2-7
v_gene: TRBV3-1
CDR3aa: CASSRGVAGAPYEQYF
CDR3nt: TGTGCCAGCAGCCGTGGTGTGGCGGGAGCACCCTACGAGCAGTACTTC

abundance: few
d_gene: -
j_gene: TRBJ2-3
v_gene: TRBV20-1
CDR3aa: CSARPLGRGGLTDTQYF
CDR3nt: TGCAGTGCTAGGCCCCTTGGCCGGGGCGGGCTAACAGATACGCAGTATTTT

abundance: -
d_gene: -
j_gene: TRBJ1-3
v_gene: TRBV20-1
CDR3aa: CSASRTSGNTIYF
CDR3nt: TGCAGTGCTAGTAGGACATCTGGAAACACCATATATTTT

abundance: few
d_gene: -
j_gene: TRBJ1-1
v_gene: TRBV12-3/TRBV12-4
CDR3aa: CASSASRGVTEAFF
CDR3nt: TGTGCCAGCAGTGCCTCCAGGGGTGTAACTGAAGCTTTCTTT

abundance: -
d_gene: TRBD1
j_gene: TRBJ2-7
v_gene: TRBV6-1
CDR3aa: CASSEGGTGQYEQYF
CDR3nt: TGTGCCAGCAGTGAAGGAGGGACAGGGCAGTACGAGCAGTACTTC

abundance: few
d_gene: TRBD2
j_gene: TRBJ2-1
v_gene: TRBV9
CDR3aa: CASSIPGTSGKQFF
CDR3nt: TGTGCCAGCAGCATCCCCGGGACTAGCGGGAAACAGTTCTTC

abundance: once
d_gene: -
j_gene: TRBJ2-2
v_gene: TRBV2
CDR3aa: CASAHTTGELFF
CDR3nt: TGTGCCAGCGCACATACCACCGGGGAGCTGTTTTTT

abundance: few
d_gene: -
j_gene: TRBJ2-7
v_gene: TRBV5-1
CDR3aa: CASSRETGASYEQYF
CDR3nt: TGCGCCAGCAGTAGAGAAACGGGAGCTTCCTACGAGCAGTACTTC

abundance: many
d_gene: -
j_gene: TRBJ1-3
v_gene: TRBV20-1
CDR3aa: CSGQEWSSGNTIYF
CDR3nt: TGCAGTGGGCAGGAATGGAGCTCTGGAAACACCATATATTTT